This entry lists 20 T cell receptor beta chains sequenced from one sample in a study of technical replicates of blood from a handful of donors. Profiling relied on immunoSEQ multiplex PCR, and the TCRdb table lists in-frame clones only, not all of them. The sample contains around 50,000 clones, 80% to 95% of which appear only once. Sequencing was performed on PBMCs. The source of these receptors is a human donor in good health. Some clones in this sample may be carry-over from other donors' samples.

The sample holds one count of this clone. The chain joins TRBV5-1 to TRBJ1-1; unclear D gene. Germline assignment: CDR1 SGHRS and CDR2 YFSETQ. The CDR3 consists of 15 residues. Trimming removed 0 bases at V and 5 bases at J, with 14 bases between. The CDR3 here is CASSLEGRGKTEAFF. The DNA of the CDR3 is TGCGCCAGCAGCTTGGAAGGGCGGGGTAAGACTGAAGCTTTCTTT.

This chain uses TRBV4-2 with TRBJ1-3; D possibly corresponds to TRBD1 (5 bases). This CDR3 has 16 amino acids. Trimming left V 1 base short and J 2 bases short, with 12 bases between. CDR1 LGHNA and CDR2 YNFKEQ come from the germline V gene. CDR3 in amino acids: CASSQATGVAGNTIYF. The CDR3, as DNA: TGTGCCAGCAGCCAAGCCACGGGGGTTGCTGGAAACACCATATATTTT.

The J gene is TRBJ2-1, the V gene TRBV5-1, with 8 bases matching TRBD2. The trim removed 6 bases at V and 4 bases at J, leaving 6 bases unmatched. Germline V gene lookup returns CDR1 SGHRS and CDR2 YFSETQ. CDR3 length: 14 residues. CDR3: CASTRLATYNEQFF. In DNA form, the CDR3 reads TGCGCCAGCACCAGACTAGCGACTTACAATGAGCAGTTCTTC.

CDR3 sequence reads: CASSVGQGMNTEAFF. CDR3 in DNA: TGTGCCAGCAGCGTGGGACAGGGGATGAACACTGAAGCTTTCTTT. The chain uses TRBV9 and TRBJ1-1; TRBD1 agrees at 10 bases. The V and J ends lost 2 bases and 0 bases, in that order; junction bases with no gene match: 1. Looked up from germline, CDR1 is SGDLS and CDR2 is YYNGEE. The length of the CDR3 is 15 residues.

The rearrangement joins TRBV5-1 to TRBJ1-4; D not resolved. V gave up 3 bases and J gave up 2 bases, with 11 bases separating them. The length of the CDR3 is 15 residues. CDR1 SGHRS and CDR2 YFSETQ come from the germline V gene. The CDR3 DNA reads as TGCGCCAGCAGCTGGAGCGAGGCGACTAATGAAAAACTGTTTTTT. This translates into CASSWSEATNEKLFF.

The J gene is TRBJ1-5, the V gene TRBV19; the D is unclear. This CDR3 is built from 14 residues. V was clipped by 3 bases and J by 5 bases, with 11 bases between them. Germline lookup yields CDR1 LNHDA and CDR2 SQIVND (reference sequence). CDR3 region: CASSMRVRDQPQHF. The CDR3 DNA sequence: TGTGCCAGTAGTATGAGGGTTAGGGATCAGCCCCAGCATTTT.

The gene calls are TRBV6-1 and TRBJ1-6, with 10 positions matching TRBD1. Germline lookup yields CDR1 MNHNS and CDR2 SASEGT. V dropped 5 bases and J dropped 10; count of bases not matched to a gene: 8. The CDR3 consists of 15 residues. DNA for the CDR3: TGTGCCAGCAGTTCACGACAGGGGGCTAGGTCACCCCTCCACTTT. Translating gives CASSSRQGARSPLHF.

The chain combines TRBV30 with TRBJ1-1; tentatively, D is TRBD1 (5 bases). The V and J ends lost 4 bases and 4 bases respectively, with 10 bases between them. Germline V gives CDR1 GTSNPN, CDR2 SVGIG (reference sequence). The CDR3 sequence is 12 residues long. The CDR3 spells CAWNGGGTEAFF. CDR3 DNA: TGTGCCTGGAACGGGGGGGGCACTGAAGCTTTCTTT.

The chain employs TRBV6-4 and TRBJ1-2; no firm D call. The germline CDR1 and CDR2 sequences are MRHNA and SNTAGT. Trimming left V 4 bases short and J 2 bases short, with 11 bases between. This CDR3 contains 14 residues. As DNA, the CDR3 is TGTGCCAGCAGTGCAGTCCCGGGAAACTATGGCTACACCTTC. Its protein is CASSAVPGNYGYTF.

The chain links TRBV29-1 to TRBJ1-1, with TRBD1 as a possible D gene (6 bases). V was shortened by 7 bases and J by 1 base, with 13 bases between the two germline ends. The CDR3 has 13 amino acids. Germline assignment: CDR1 SQVTM and CDR2 ANQGSEA. CDR3 sequence (DNA): TGCAGCGCCAGACAGGACGAGAACACTGAAGCTTTCTTT. The encoded protein is CSARQDENTEAFF.

In this sample, this clone turned up a few times. V gene TRBV6-4 combines with J gene TRBJ2-1, with TRBD1 identical over 10 bases. Trimming cost V 4 bases and J 9 bases; bases outside gene matches: 9. CDR3 length: 15 residues. Germline CDR1 reads MRHNA; CDR2 reads SNTAGT. The CDR3 reads CASSGGQGPDLEQFF. CDR3 bases: TGTGCCAGCAGTGGGGGACAGGGGCCCGACCTTGAGCAGTTCTTC.

This chain uses TRBV5-1 with TRBJ2-7, with 7 positions matching TRBD1. J lost 3 bases, V lost 4 bases, and 10 bases had no gene match. Per the germline V gene, CDR1 is SGHRS and CDR2 is YFSETQ. The CDR3 covers 15 residues. The CDR3 DNA follows: TGCGCCAGCAGCCCGCCAGGACGACAGGGCTACGAGCAGTACTTC. Its translation: CASSPPGRQGYEQYF.

This chain joins TRBV15 and TRBJ1-1; TRBD1 is a possible D gene (5 bases). V was pared by 0 bases and J by 10 bases, with 9 bases between. CDR1 is LNHNV, CDR2 YYDKDF, per germline (reference sequence). This CDR3 has 12 residues. CDR3 in amino acids: CATSRDFQGAFF. The CDR3 DNA sequence: TGTGCCACCAGCAGAGATTTTCAGGGAGCTTTCTTT.

The chain links TRBV7-9 to TRBJ2-1; 9 bases fit TRBD2. This CDR3 has 15 amino acids. The germline CDR1 and CDR2 sequences are SEHNR and FQNEAQ (reference sequence). Germline trimming cut 5 bases from V and 6 bases from J; bases unmatched to any gene: 8. The CDR3 DNA reads TGTGCCAGCAGCACCCCCGGGACTAGCAGCAATGAGCAGTTCTTC. It encodes CASSTPGTSSNEQFF.

This clone was found many times. The chain carries TRBV6-5 and TRBJ2-3, with D perhaps matching TRBD2 (6 bases). This CDR3 has 15 residues. Per germline, CDR1 MNHEY and CDR2 SVGAGI. Trimming took 6 bases from V and 0 from J, leaving 13 bases between them. The CDR3 nucleotides are TGTGCCAGCAGCCTGGCAGGGACTAGCACAGATACGCAGTATTTT. Its protein product is CASSLAGTSTDTQYF.

This chain joins TRBV5-4 and TRBJ2-1, with 10 bases fitting TRBD2. V gave up 0 bases and J gave up 6 bases; unmatched junction bases: 6. This CDR3 spans 16 amino acids. CDR1 SGHNT and CDR2 YYREEE come from the germline V gene (reference sequence). The CDR3 here is CASSLEASGRVNEQFF. The CDR3 DNA follows: TGTGCCAGCAGCTTGGAGGCTAGCGGGAGAGTCAATGAGCAGTTCTTC.

CDR3 sequence (DNA): TGTGCCAGTAGTAACCCGGGACAGTTAGTTAATCAGCCCCAGCATTTT. Encoded protein: CASSNPGQLVNQPQHF. This sequence joins TRBV19 and TRBJ1-5, with 7 bases matching TRBD1. CDR1 is LNHDA, CDR2 SQIVND, per germline (reference sequence). The CDR3 has 16 residues. V lost 4 bases to trimming and J lost 4 bases; unmatched junction nucleotides: 10.

V is TRBV9 and J is TRBJ2-5; 11 bases line up with TRBD2. The CDR3 runs 16 residues. V shed 6 bases, J shed 5 bases, and the junction held 12 bases outside the gene matches. Germline V gene sequence: CDR1 SGDLS, CDR2 YYNGEE. This chain's CDR3 is CASNNGLAGGGETQYF. Written as DNA, the CDR3 is TGTGCCAGCAACAACGGGCTAGCGGGGGGCGGGGAGACCCAGTACTTC. The full variable domain, in which reference TRBV9 and TRBJ2-5 provide the parts outside the CDR3, is DSGVTQTPKHLITATGQRVTLRCSPRSGDLSVYWYQQSLDQGLQFLIQYYNGEERAKGNILERFSAQQFPDLHSELNLSSLELGDSALYFCASNNGLAGGGETQYFGPGTRLLVL.

This chain joins TRBV4-3 and TRBJ2-2; TRBD2 matches 8 bases. The CDR3 sequence is 17 residues long. Germline assignment: CDR1 LGHNA and CDR2 YSLEER. V was pared by 4 bases and J by 2 bases, with 9 bases of the junction left unmatched. CDR3 residues: CASSLRALAGNTGELFF. Here the CDR3 DNA reads TGCGCCAGCAGCCTGAGGGCCTTAGCGGGAAACACCGGGGAGCTGTTTTTT.

The gene calls are TRBV27 and TRBJ1-1, with a tentative D call TRBD1 (6 bases). The CDR3 covers 13 residues. Germline V gives CDR1 MNHEY, CDR2 SMNVEV (reference sequence). Between the trimmed V and J ends, which lost 2 bases and 4 bases, there was a span of 8 bases. This CDR3 is CASSLQGFTEAFF. The CDR3 bases are TGTGCCAGCAGTTTACAGGGGTTCACTGAAGCTTTCTTT.